Shown below are 24 T cell receptor beta chains from a single sample sequenced in a study of CD8 T cells in Susac syndrome. Reverse transcription of roughly 0.45 to 1 ug RNA was performed with random hexamers. From the immunoSEQ multiplex PCR reads, TCRdb called clonotypes with MiXCR, one entry per CDR3 protein. There are some 130,000 distinct CDR3 sequences in the sample; 90% to 95% occur only once, and over 0.1% lies in the top ten. The sequencing sample was made of CD4+ T cells from PBMCs. The origin of the receptors is a human donor in good health.

The gene calls are TRBV20-1 and TRBJ2-2; 8 nucleotides line up with TRBD2. V gave up 3 bases and J gave up 2 bases; unmatched junction bases: 2. Germline CDR1 DFQATT, CDR2 SNEGSKA (reference sequence). The CDR3 consists of 14 residues. The CDR3 nucleotides are TGCAGTGCTAGCGGGGGGGTCAACACCGGGGAGCTGTTTTTT. It specifies CSASGGVNTGELFF.

V is TRBV3-1 and J is TRBJ1-1; D remains ambiguous. Germline V gene lookup returns CDR1 LGHDT and CDR2 YNNKEL (reference sequence). With 5 bases removed from V and 1 base from J, the gap between germline ends came to 11 bases. There are 14 residues in the CDR3. As DNA, the CDR3 is TGTGCCAGCAGCAGCCTTTTAAGGAACACTGAAGCTTTCTTT. Residues: CASSSLLRNTEAFF.

V usage is TRBV9 and J usage is TRBJ2-2; the match to TRBD2 covers 13 bases. V lost 0 bases and J lost 6; bases outside the gene matches: 14. Germline loops: CDR1 SGDLS, CDR2 YYNGEE. The CDR3 extends over 20 amino acids. Here the CDR3 reads CASSVAPGTSGTGVSGELFF. DNA for the CDR3: TGTGCCAGCAGCGTAGCCCCCGGGACTAGCGGGACAGGGGTATCCGGGGAGCTGTTTTTT.

This rearrangement joins TRBV3-1 to TRBJ2-2; no clear D. This CDR3 is built from 13 residues. Per germline, CDR1 LGHDT and CDR2 YNNKEL (reference sequence). The V end lost 2 bases, the J end lost 5 bases, and 6 bases lay between the germline ends. The CDR3 is CASSQQTTGELFF. The CDR3 nucleotides read TGTGCCAGCAGCCAACAGACGACCGGGGAGCTGTTTTTT.

Only a few counts were recorded for this clonotype. CDR3 DNA sequence: TGTGCCAGCTCATTAGCGGGATTATACGAGCAGTACTTC. This translates into CASSLAGLYEQYF. V and J are TRBV18 and TRBJ2-7, with 8 nucleotides matching TRBD2. V lost 5 bases, J lost 4 bases, and 4 bases stayed unmatched. The CDR3 is made up of 13 amino acids. The germline CDR1 and CDR2 sequences are KGHSH and LQKENI.

This chain uses TRBV18 with TRBJ2-2; D is unresolved. With 3 bases removed from V and 9 bases from J, the gap between germline ends came to 8 bases. Germline values: CDR1 KGHSH, CDR2 LQKENI. The CDR3 runs to 12 residues. CDR3 coding DNA: TGTGCCAGCTCACCGTCTGCCCGGGAGCTGTTTTTT. Translated: CASSPSARELFF.

The chain couples TRBV27 to TRBJ2-6; no reliable D call. CDR1 MNHEY and CDR2 SMNVEV come from the germline V gene (reference sequence). CDR3 size: 13 residues. Trimming left V 3 bases short and J 2 bases short, with 2 bases between. The CDR3 DNA sequence: TGTGCCAGCAGTTTTCCTGGGGCCAACGTCCTGACTTTC. This codes for CASSFPGANVLTF.

The J gene is TRBJ2-7, the V gene TRBV7-9; a possible D gene is TRBD1 (6 bases). The CDR3 runs 14 residues. Germline V lookup: CDR1 SEHNR, CDR2 FQNEAQ (reference sequence). V lost 5 bases, J lost 4 bases, and 15 bases lay in between. The CDR3 loop reads CASSKTTGSYEQYF. Here the CDR3 DNA reads TGTGCCAGCAGCAAGACGACAGGCTCATACGAGCAGTACTTC.

This clonotype was seen only once. The chain couples TRBV15 to TRBJ2-5; TRBD1 aligns across 8 bases. The germline V gene encodes CDR1 LNHNV and CDR2 YYDKDF (reference sequence). The CDR3 contains 15 residues. The junction had 8 bases not matched to a gene; V was cut back by 3 bases and J by 5 bases. Here the CDR3 reads CATSRAGGLMETQYF. The CDR3 nucleotides are TGTGCCACCAGCAGGGCAGGGGGCCTTATGGAGACCCAGTACTTC.

The chain joins TRBV18 to TRBJ2-5; 12 positions match TRBD2. The CDR3 spans 16 residues. V dropped 4 bases and J dropped 3; count of bases not matched to a gene: 6. The germline V gene has CDR1 KGHSH and CDR2 LQKENI. The CDR3 DNA reads as TGTGCCAGCTCACGATGGACTAGCGGGATCGAAGAGACCCAGTACTTC. As protein: CASSRWTSGIEETQYF.

The chain joins TRBV27 to TRBJ1-2; the D gene is possibly TRBD1 (5 bases). V dropped 0 bases and J dropped 4 bases, with 6 bases sitting between them. CDR3 length: 13 residues. Germline CDR1 and CDR2: MNHEY and SMNVEV (reference sequence). The CDR3 bases are TGTGCCAGCAGTTTATCGACAGCCTATGGCTACACCTTC. It is translated as CASSLSTAYGYTF.

This sequence joins TRBV19 and TRBJ1-2; TRBD1 agrees at 7 bases. V lost 6 bases, J lost 2 bases, and 9 bases stayed unmatched. CDR3 length equals 15 residues. The germline gives CDR1 LNHDA, CDR2 SQIVND (reference sequence). Here the CDR3 DNA reads TGTGCCAGTAGCAGCACAGGGGTAACGAACTATGGCTACACCTTC. Amino acid sequence: CASSSTGVTNYGYTF.

The rearrangement links TRBV5-4 to TRBJ2-1, with D possibly being TRBD1 or TRBD2 (5 bases each). The CDR3 runs 15 residues. V was trimmed by 4 bases and J by 5 bases, leaving 16 bases between them. Per germline, CDR1 SGHNT and CDR2 YYREEE (reference sequence). CDR3 sequence reads: CASSHNRDLHNEQFF. CDR3 nucleotide sequence: TGTGCCAGCAGCCATAATAGGGACCTCCACAATGAGCAGTTCTTC. Variable domain in full (rest from reference TRBV5-4 and TRBJ2-1): ETGVTQSPTHLIKTRGQQVTLRCSSQSGHNTVSWYQQALGQGPQFIFQYYREEENGRGNFPPRFSGLQFPNYSSELNVNALELDDSALYLCASSHNRDLHNEQFFGPGTRLTVL.

The sample holds one count of this clonotype. The chain links TRBV3-1 to TRBJ2-1; D gene ambiguous. Germline V gene lookup returns CDR1 LGHDT and CDR2 YNNKEL (reference sequence). This CDR3 is built from 15 residues. Trimming removed 1 base from V and 0 bases from J, with 7 bases in between. The CDR3 DNA is TGTGCCAGCAGCCAAGCGGGTAACTCCTACAATGAGCAGTTCTTC. Protein: CASSQAGNSYNEQFF.

The V call is TRBV7-9, the J call TRBJ1-1; a possible D gene is TRBD1 (6 bases). Per the germline V gene, CDR1 is SEHNR and CDR2 is FQNEAQ (reference sequence). CDR3 length: 15 residues. V lost 2 bases, J lost 7 bases, and 17 bases lay in between. This CDR3 is CASSLPLAGASEAFF. The CDR3 coding sequence is TGTGCCAGCAGCTTACCCCTGGCGGGGGCGAGTGAAGCTTTCTTT.

The rearrangement joins TRBV20-1 to TRBJ2-7; TRBD1 might be the D (7 bases). Germline V CDR1 and CDR2: DFQATT, SNEGSKA (reference sequence). The CDR3 has 14 amino acids. Trimming took off 4 bases at V and 2 bases at J, with 15 bases between the two ends. CDR3 in DNA: TGCAGTGCTATTAGGCAGGGGGGAACCTACGAGCAGTACTTC. Residues: CSAIRQGGTYEQYF.

This sequence joins TRBV29-1 and TRBJ1-2; D unresolved. This CDR3 is built from 11 residues. The V gene lost 8 bases and the J gene lost 7 bases, with 14 bases spanning the gap. CDR1 is SQVTM and CDR2 is ANQGSEA in the germline V gene. The CDR3 spells CSTGSAFGYTF. In nucleotides, the CDR3 is TGCAGCACGGGATCGGCTTTTGGCTACACCTTC.

This chain joins TRBV3-1 and TRBJ2-1; 12 bases align to TRBD2. CDR1 and CDR2 from the germline V gene are LGHDT and YNNKEL (reference sequence). The CDR3 is made up of 16 amino acids. V lost 5 bases, J lost 0 bases, and 2 bases stayed unmatched. CDR3 region: CASSSSGRASYNEQFF. The CDR3 bases are TGTGCCAGCAGCTCTAGCGGGAGGGCCTCCTACAATGAGCAGTTCTTC.

This clonotype occurred once. The V gene is TRBV28, the J gene TRBJ2-7; D is undetermined. The CDR3 extends over 15 amino acids. Looked up from germline, CDR1 is MDHEN and CDR2 is SYDVKM. Trimming removed 6 bases from V and 3 bases from J, with 18 bases in between. The CDR3 protein is CASSPPPPSFYEQYF. The CDR3 DNA follows: TGTGCCAGCAGCCCCCCCCCACCCTCATTCTACGAGCAGTACTTC.

The chain carries TRBV15 and TRBJ2-4; the match to TRBD2 covers 8 bases. The CDR3 is 14 residues long. J lost 8 bases, V lost 5 bases, and 8 bases had no gene match. In germline, CDR1 is LNHNV, CDR2 YYDKDF (reference sequence). Here the CDR3 DNA reads TGTGCCACCAGCCGCGGGGGGCGGTTGGACATTCAGTACTTC. It is translated as CATSRGGRLDIQYF.

The genes are TRBV5-1 and TRBJ2-3; D possibly corresponds to TRBD2 (6 bases). Per the germline V gene, CDR1 is SGHRS and CDR2 is YFSETQ. Trimming took off 3 bases at V and 7 bases at J, with 15 bases between the two ends. The CDR3 runs 14 residues. Written as DNA, the CDR3 is TGCGCCAGCAGCTCGACGTCACTAGCTAATACGCAGTATTTT. This translates into CASSSTSLANTQYF.

This rearrangement joins TRBV18 to TRBJ2-5, with 7 bases lining up with TRBD1. The germline V gene encodes CDR1 KGHSH and CDR2 LQKENI. The CDR3 covers 15 residues. V dropped 3 bases and J dropped 5; count of bases not matched to a gene: 9. CDR3 nucleotides: TGTGCCAGCTCACCCAACAGGGGTCCTTCGGAGACCCAGTACTTC. It encodes CASSPNRGPSETQYF.

The J gene is TRBJ1-3, the V gene TRBV25-1; TRBD1 matches 9 bases. This CDR3 comprises 13 residues. The V segment lost 4 bases and the J segment 14 bases; nucleotides outside the gene matches: 9. CDR1 and CDR2 (germline): MGHDK, SYGVNS. The CDR3 region has the DNA TGTGCCAGCAGTGCCACCGGGACAGGGTACTTATATTTT. This translates into CASSATGTGYLYF.

The chain carries TRBV4-2 and TRBJ1-5; D call uncertain. The V end lost 4 bases, the J end lost 1 base, and 11 bases lay between the germline ends. The CDR3 has 15 residues. Germline lookup yields CDR1 LGHNA and CDR2 YNFKEQ. The CDR3 region has the DNA TGTGCCAGCAGCCGGGAGGGTGCGAGCAATCAGCCCCAGCATTTT. It codes for CASSREGASNQPQHF.